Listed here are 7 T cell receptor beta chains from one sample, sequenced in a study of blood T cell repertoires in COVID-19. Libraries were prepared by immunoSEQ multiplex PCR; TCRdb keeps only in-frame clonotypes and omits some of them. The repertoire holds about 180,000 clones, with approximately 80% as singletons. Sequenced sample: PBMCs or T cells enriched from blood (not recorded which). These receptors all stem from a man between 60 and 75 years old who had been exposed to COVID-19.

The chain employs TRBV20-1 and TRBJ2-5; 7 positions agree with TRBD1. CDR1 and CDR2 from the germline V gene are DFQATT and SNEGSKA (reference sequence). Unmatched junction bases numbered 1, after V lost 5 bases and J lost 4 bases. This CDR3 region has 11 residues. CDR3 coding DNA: TGCAGTGCTCGACAGGGAGAGACCCAGTACTTC. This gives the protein CSARQGETQYF.

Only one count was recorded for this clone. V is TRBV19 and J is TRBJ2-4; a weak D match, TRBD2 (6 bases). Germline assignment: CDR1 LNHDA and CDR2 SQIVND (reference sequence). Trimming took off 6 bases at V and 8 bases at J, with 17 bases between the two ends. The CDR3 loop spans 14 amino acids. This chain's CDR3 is CASRPWGGEDIQYF. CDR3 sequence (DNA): TGTGCCAGTAGGCCTTGGGGCGGGGAGGACATTCAGTACTTC.

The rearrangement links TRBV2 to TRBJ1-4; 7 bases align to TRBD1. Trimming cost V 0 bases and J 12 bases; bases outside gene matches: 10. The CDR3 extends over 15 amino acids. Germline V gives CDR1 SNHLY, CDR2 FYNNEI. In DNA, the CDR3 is TGTGCCAGCAGTGAAGCGAGAAGGGGGCCAGAAGAACTGTTTTTT. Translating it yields CASSEARRGPEELFF.

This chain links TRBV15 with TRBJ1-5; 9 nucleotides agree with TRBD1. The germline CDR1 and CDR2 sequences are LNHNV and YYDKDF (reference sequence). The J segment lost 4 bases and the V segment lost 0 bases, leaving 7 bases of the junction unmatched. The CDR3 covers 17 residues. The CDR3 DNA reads TGTGCCACCAGCAGAGATGGGGTAGGACAGGGGAATCAGCCCCAGCATTTT. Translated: CATSRDGVGQGNQPQHF.

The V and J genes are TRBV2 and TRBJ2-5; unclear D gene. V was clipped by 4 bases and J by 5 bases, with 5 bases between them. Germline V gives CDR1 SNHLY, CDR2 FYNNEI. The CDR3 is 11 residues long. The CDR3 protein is CASSVLETQYF. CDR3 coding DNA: TGTGCCAGCAGTGTCCTGGAGACCCAGTACTTC.

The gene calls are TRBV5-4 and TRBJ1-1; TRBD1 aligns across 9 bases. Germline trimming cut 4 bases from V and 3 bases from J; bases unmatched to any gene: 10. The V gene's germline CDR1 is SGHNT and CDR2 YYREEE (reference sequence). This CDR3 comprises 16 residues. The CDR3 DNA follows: TGTGCCAGCAGCACAGGGGGCTCTTGGGTCGACACTGAAGCTTTCTTT. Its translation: CASSTGGSWVDTEAFF.

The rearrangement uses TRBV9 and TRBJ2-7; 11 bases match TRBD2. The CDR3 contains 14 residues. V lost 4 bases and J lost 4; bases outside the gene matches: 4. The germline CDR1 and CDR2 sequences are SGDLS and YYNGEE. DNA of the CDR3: TGTGCCAGCAGCCCGGGACTAGCGGAATACGAGCAGTACTTC. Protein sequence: CASSPGLAEYEQYF.